The clone carrying this TCR beta chain has a count of ten or more. These data come from a study of regulatory T cells in long-lasting Graves disease. This sample's time point: persistent/refractory GD, antithyroid drugs over 5 years with positive TRAb. With RNA extracted from PBMCs as input, the TCR library was made. All patients originated from an endocrinology department located in Xi'an, China. Arm-PCR of CDR3 regions and iRepertoire HTBI primers were the basis on which TCR beta libraries were built. TCRdb re-called the multiplex PCR reads through MiXCR, storing one row per CDR3 protein. The sample comprises 350,000 to 450,000 distinct CDR3 sequences, roughly 20% of which are singletons, and less than 25% rests with the top ten. Trimming stripped 5 bases from V and 5 bases from J, with 18 bases between. The CDR3 extends over 14 amino acids. The germline CDR1 and CDR2 sequences are DFQATT and SNEGSKA (reference sequence).

This receptor was taken from a female donor with Graves disease. Here the sequenced sample was peripheral blood mononuclear cells (PBMCs), taken when the disease was refractory, from a patient treated with antithyroid drugs. The chain uses TRBV20-1 and TRBJ2-5; D is tentatively TRBD1 or TRBD2 (5 bases each). The CDR3, as DNA: TGCAGTGCTCACCCTCCGGGGACGGGGGAGACCCAGTACTTC. This codes for CSAHPPGTGETQYF.